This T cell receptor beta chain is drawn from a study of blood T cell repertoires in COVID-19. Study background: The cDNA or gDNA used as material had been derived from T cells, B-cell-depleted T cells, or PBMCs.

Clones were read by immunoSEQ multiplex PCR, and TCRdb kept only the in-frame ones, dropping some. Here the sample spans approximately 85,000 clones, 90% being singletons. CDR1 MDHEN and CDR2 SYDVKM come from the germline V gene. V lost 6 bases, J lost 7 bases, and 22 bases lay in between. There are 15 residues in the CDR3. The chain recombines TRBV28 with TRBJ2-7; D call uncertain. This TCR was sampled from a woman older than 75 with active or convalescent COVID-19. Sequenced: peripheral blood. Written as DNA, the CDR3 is TGTGCCAGCAGCTCGTTCGACCAGGTCTTTGGGGAGCAGTACTTC. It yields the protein CASSSFDQVFGEQYF.